This T cell receptor beta chain was identified during a study of regulatory T cells in long-lasting Graves disease. Study-level results: Possibly, accuracy suffered from the small sample size. It was in persistent disease that TRBV28, TRBJ1-2 and TRBJ2-5 were favored. Persistent Graves' cases showed lower TCR diversity than newly diagnosed cases.

Construction of TCR beta libraries relied on iRepertoire HTBI primers and on Arm-PCR targeting CDR3 regions. In the authors' workflow: Looking across samples, the authors found some 67 TRBV and 14 TRBJ segments. TCRdb re-called the multiplex PCR reads through MiXCR, storing one row per CDR3 protein. Clone size and V and J calls follow TCRdb, not the original study. The sample contains some 250,000 distinct CDR3 sequences, about a sixth of which appear only once. V gave up 2 bases and J gave up 10 bases; unmatched junction bases: 11. This CDR3 comprises 17 residues. The germline CDR1 and CDR2 sequences are LGHDT and YNNKEL (reference sequence). The time point: newly diagnosed GD, antithyroid drugs for less than 3 months. RNA isolated from PBMCs was used to make the TCR library. On this clonotype itself: Its antigen is still unknown.

The V gene is TRBV3-1, the J gene TRBJ2-3; 14 nucleotides match TRBD2. The specimen was peripheral blood mononuclear cells (PBMCs), collected at new diagnosis, from a patient treated with antithyroid drugs. The TCR was taken from a female donor with Graves disease. CDR3 residues: CASSQPGLAGGILAQYF. The CDR3 nucleotides are TGTGCCAGCAGCCAACCTGGACTAGCGGGAGGCATCTTGGCGCAGTATTTT.